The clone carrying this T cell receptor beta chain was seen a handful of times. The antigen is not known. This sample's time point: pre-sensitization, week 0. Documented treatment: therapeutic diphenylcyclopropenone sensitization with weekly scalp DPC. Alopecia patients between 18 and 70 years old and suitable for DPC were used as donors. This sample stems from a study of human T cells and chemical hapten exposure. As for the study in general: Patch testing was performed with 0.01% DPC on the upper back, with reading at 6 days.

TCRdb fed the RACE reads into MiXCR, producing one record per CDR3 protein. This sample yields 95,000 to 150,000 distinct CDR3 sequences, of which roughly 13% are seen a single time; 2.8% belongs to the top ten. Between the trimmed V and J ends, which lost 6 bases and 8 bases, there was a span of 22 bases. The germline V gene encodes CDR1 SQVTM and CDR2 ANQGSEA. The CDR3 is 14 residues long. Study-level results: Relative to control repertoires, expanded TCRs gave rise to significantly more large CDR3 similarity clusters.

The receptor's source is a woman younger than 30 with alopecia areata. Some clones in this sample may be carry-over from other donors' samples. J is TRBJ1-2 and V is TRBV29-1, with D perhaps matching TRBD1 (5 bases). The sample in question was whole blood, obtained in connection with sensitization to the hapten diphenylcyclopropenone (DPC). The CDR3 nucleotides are TGCAGCGTCGTAAGCAGGGTAGTAAGGCGAGGCTACACCTTC. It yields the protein CSVVSRVVRRGYTF.